This record looks at one T cell receptor beta chain sequence and its context. Its specificity is not known. This PCR relied on a set of 60 Vbeta primers and 13 Jbeta primers. Original processing methods: Later, 80 million or so unique TCR beta chains were counted in an analysis, and approximately 10 million of them were shared. Profiling relied on immunoSEQ multiplex PCR, and the TCRdb table lists in-frame clones only, not all of them. The DNA was the basis for D and trimming; V, J and clone size are from that table. This repertoire shows approximately 150,000 clones, approximately 80% found once; its top ten account for about 4.3%. This sample is part of a study of cytomegalovirus exposure and HLA in healthy donors. General study points: A later analysis linked a missense variant in DCLRE1C to the trimming of TCR beta V and J genes. An analysis that came later showed most CMV-associated TCR beta chains appearing HLA-restricted. CMV serostatus was the only immune exposure information that was available.

Per the germline V gene, CDR1 is LNHDA and CDR2 is SQIVND (reference sequence). With 1 base removed from V and 10 bases from J, the gap between germline ends came to 17 bases. This CDR3 is built from 15 residues. The sequenced sample was PBMCs. The chain joins TRBV19 to TRBJ1-5; TRBD1 might be the D (6 bases). This clonotype was obtained from a man aged 30 to 39 in good health and CMV-seronegative. The CDR3, as DNA: TGTGCCAGTAGTATAGGCGGACAGAGGGATGAACCCCAGCATTTT. It translates to CASSIGGQRDEPQHF.